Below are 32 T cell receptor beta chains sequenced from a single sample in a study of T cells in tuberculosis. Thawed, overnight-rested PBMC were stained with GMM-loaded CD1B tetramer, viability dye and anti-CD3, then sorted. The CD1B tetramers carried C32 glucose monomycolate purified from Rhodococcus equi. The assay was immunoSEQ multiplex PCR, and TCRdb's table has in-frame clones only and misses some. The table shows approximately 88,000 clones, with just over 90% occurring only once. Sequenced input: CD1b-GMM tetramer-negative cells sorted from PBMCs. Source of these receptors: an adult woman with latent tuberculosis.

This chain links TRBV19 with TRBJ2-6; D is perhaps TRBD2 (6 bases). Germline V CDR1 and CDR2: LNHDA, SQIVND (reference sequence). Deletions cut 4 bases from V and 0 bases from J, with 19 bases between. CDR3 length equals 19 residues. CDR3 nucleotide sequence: TGTGCCAGTAGTACCTCCGGAGGGCCCTCTATCTCTGGGGCCAACGTCCTGACTTTC. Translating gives CASSTSGGPSISGANVLTF.

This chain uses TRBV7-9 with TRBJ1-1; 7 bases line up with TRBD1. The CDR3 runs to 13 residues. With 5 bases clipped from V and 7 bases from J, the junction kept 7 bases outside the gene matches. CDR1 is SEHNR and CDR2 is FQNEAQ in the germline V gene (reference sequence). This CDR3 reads CASSGRSGGEAFF. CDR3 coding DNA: TGTGCCAGCAGCGGCCGCTCAGGGGGTGAAGCTTTCTTT.

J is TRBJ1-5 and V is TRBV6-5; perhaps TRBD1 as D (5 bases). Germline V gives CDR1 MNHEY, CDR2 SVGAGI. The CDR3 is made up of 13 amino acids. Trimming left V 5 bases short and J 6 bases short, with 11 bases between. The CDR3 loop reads CASSMAGFQPQHF. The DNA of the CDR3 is TGTGCCAGCAGTATGGCAGGGTTTCAGCCCCAGCATTTT.

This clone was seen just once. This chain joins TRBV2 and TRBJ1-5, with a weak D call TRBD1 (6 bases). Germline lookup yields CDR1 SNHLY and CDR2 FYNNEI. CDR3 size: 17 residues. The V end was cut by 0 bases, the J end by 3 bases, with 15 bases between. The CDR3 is CASSEARAGALNQPQHF. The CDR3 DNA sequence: TGTGCCAGCAGTGAAGCGCGGGCAGGGGCCCTCAATCAGCCCCAGCATTTT. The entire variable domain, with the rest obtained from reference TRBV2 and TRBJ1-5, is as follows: EPEVTQTPSHQVTQMGQEVILRCVPISNHLYFYWYRQILGQKVEFLVSFYNNEISEKSEIFDDQFSVERPDGSNFTLKIRSTKLEDSAMYFCASSEARAGALNQPQHFGDGTRLSIL.

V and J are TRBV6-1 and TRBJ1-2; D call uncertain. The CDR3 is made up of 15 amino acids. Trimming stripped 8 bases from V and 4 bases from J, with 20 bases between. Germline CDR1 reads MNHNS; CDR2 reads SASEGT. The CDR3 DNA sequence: TGTGCCAGCGCCGGGTCCCACACCTCCTCCTATGGCTACACCTTC. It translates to CASAGSHTSSYGYTF.

In DNA, the CDR3 is TGTGCCAGCAGCTTAGCGCGTGGAAACAGGGGGGCCTACGAGCAGTACTTC. Residues: CASSLARGNRGAYEQYF. V is TRBV7-2 and J is TRBJ2-7, with 8 positions matching TRBD1. Germline assignment: CDR1 SGHTA and CDR2 FQGNSA. The CDR3 extends over 17 amino acids. After removal of 0 bases from V and 2 bases from J, the junction contained 9 bases not matched to a gene.

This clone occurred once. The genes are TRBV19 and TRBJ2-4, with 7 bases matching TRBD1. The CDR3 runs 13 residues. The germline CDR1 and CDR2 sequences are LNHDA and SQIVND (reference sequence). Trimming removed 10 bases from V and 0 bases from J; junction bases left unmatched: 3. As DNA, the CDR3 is TGTGCCATCCGGGACAGAGCCAAAAACATTCAGTACTTC. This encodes CAIRDRAKNIQYF. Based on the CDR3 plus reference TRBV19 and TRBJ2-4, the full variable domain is DGGITQSPKYLFRKEGQNVTLSCEQNLNHDAMYWYRQDPGQGLRLIYYSQIVNDFQKGDIAEGYSVSREKKESFPLTVTSAQKNPTAFYLCAIRDRAKNIQYFGAGTRLSVL.

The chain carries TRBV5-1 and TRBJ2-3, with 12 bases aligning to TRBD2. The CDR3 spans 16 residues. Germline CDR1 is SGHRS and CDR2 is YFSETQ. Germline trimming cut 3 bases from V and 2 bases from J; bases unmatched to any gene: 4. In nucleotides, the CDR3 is TGCGCCAGCAGCTCCGGACTAGCGGGGTTCACAGATACGCAGTATTTT. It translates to CASSSGLAGFTDTQYF.

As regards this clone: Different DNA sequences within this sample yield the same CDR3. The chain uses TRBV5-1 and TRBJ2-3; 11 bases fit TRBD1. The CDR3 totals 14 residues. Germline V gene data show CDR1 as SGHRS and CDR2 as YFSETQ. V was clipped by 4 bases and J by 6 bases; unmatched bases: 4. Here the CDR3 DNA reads TGCGCCAGCAGCCCTGGACAGGGGGCGGATACGCAGTATTTT. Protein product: CASSPGQGADTQYF.

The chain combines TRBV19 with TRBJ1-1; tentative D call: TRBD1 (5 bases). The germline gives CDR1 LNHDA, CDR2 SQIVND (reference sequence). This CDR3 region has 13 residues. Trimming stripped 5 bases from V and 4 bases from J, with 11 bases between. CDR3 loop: CASSLREVTEAFF. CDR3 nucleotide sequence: TGTGCCAGTAGTCTCAGGGAGGTCACTGAAGCTTTCTTT.

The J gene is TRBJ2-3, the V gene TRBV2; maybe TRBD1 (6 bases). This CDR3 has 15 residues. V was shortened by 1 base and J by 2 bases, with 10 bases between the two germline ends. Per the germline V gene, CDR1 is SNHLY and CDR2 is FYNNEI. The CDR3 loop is CASSEGGRSTDTQYF. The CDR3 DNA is TGTGCCAGCAGTGAAGGGGGGCGGTCCACAGATACGCAGTATTTT. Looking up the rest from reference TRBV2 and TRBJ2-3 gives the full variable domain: EPEVTQTPSHQVTQMGQEVILRCVPISNHLYFYWYRQILGQKVEFLVSFYNNEISEKSEIFDDQFSVERPDGSNFTLKIRSTKLEDSAMYFCASSEGGRSTDTQYFGPGTRLTVL.

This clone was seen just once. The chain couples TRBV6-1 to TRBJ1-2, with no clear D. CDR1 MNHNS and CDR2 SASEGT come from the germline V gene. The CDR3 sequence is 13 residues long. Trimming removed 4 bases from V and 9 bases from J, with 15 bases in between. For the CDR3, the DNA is TGTGCCAGCAGTGCGGAGAAGAAAGTCCGCTACACCTTC. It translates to CASSAEKKVRYTF.

As DNA, the CDR3 is TGCGCCAGCAGCCCCCTTAGTTCAGGACTTCGACACAATGAGCAGTTCTTC. This encodes CASSPLSSGLRHNEQFF. V gene TRBV5-1 combines with J gene TRBJ2-1, with a tentative D call TRBD2 (5 bases). Trimming cost V 4 bases and J 5 bases, with 22 bases left between them. The length of the CDR3 is 17 residues. Germline V gene data show CDR1 as SGHRS and CDR2 as YFSETQ.

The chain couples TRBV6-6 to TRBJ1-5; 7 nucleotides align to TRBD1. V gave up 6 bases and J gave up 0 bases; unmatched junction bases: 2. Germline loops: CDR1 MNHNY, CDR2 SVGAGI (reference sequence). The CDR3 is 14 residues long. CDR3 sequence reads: CASRGQNSNQPQHF. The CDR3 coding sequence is TGTGCCAGCAGGGGACAGAATAGCAATCAGCCCCAGCATTTT.

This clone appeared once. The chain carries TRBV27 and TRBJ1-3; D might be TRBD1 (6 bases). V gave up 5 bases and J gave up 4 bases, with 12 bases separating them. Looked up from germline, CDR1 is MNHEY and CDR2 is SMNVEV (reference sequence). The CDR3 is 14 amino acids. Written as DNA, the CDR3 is TGTGCCAGCAGTCTAACAGGGAGCGGAAACACCATATATTTT. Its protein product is CASSLTGSGNTIYF.

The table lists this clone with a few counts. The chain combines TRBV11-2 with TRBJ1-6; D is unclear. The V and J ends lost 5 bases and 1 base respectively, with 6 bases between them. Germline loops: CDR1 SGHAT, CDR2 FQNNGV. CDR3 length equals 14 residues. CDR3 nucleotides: TGTGCCAGCAGCCAGGCATCCTATAATTCACCCCTCCACTTT. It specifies CASSQASYNSPLHF.

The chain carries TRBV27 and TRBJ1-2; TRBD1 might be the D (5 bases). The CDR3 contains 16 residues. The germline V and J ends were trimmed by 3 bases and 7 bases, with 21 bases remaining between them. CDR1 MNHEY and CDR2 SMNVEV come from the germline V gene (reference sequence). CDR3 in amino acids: CASSFEIGSGLGGYTF. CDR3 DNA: TGTGCCAGCAGTTTCGAGATCGGGTCAGGGTTGGGTGGCTACACCTTC.

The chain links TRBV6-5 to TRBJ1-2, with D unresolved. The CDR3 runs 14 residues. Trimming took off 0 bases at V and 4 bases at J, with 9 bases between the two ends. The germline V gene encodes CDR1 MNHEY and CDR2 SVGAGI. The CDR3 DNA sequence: TGTGCCAGCAGTTACTCGGAGTCCGGCTATGGCTACACCTTC. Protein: CASSYSESGYGYTF.

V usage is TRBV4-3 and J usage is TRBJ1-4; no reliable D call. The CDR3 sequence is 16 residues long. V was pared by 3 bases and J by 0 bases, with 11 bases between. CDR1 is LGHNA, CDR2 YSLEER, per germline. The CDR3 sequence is CASSHTRGTTNEKLFF. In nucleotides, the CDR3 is TGCGCCAGCAGCCATACCCGAGGGACAACTAATGAAAAACTGTTTTTT.

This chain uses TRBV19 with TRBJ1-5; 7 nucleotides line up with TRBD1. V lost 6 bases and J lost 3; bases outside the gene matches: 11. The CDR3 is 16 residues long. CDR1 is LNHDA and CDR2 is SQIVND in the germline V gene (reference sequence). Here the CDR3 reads CASSTQPTGVNQPQHF. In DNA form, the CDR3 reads TGTGCCAGTAGCACGCAACCCACAGGGGTCAATCAGCCCCAGCATTTT.

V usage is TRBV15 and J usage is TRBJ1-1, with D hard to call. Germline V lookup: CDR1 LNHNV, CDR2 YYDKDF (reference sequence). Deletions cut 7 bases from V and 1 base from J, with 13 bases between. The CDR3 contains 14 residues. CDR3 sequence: CATKPTGGNTEAFF. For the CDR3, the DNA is TGTGCCACCAAACCGACGGGAGGGAACACTGAAGCTTTCTTT.

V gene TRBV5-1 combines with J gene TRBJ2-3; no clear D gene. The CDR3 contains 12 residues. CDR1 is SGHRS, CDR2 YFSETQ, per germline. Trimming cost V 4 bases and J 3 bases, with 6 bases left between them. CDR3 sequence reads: CASSPGTDTQYF. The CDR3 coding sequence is TGCGCCAGCAGCCCCGGGACAGATACGCAGTATTTT.

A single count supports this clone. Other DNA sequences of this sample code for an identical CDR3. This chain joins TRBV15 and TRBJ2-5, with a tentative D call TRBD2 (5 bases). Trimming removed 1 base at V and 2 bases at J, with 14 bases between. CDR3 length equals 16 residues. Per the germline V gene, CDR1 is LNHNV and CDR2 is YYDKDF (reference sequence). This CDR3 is CATSRGGPPGQETQYF. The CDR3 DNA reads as TGTGCCACCAGCAGAGGAGGTCCCCCGGGACAAGAGACCCAGTACTTC.

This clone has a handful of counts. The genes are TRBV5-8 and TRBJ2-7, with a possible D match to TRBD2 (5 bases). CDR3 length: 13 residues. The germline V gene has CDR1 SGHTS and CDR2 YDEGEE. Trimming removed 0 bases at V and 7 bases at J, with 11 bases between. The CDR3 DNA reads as TGTGCCAGCAGCTTGGGGGGTAGGAGGGAGCAGTACTTC. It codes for CASSLGGRREQYF. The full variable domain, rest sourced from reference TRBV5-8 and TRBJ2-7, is EAGVTQSPTHLIKTRGQQATLRCSPISGHTSVYWYQQALGLGLQFLLWYDEGEERNRGNFPPRFSGRQFPNYSSELNVNALELEDSALYLCASSLGGRREQYFGPGTRLTVT.

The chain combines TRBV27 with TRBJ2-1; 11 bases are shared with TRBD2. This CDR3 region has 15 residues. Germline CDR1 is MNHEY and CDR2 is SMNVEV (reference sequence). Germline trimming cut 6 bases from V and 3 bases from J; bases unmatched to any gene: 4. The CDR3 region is CASSTSGGSYNEQFF. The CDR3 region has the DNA TGTGCCAGCAGCACTAGCGGGGGAAGCTACAATGAGCAGTTCTTC.

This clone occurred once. The CDR3 region has the DNA TGTGCCAGTAGTAACAGCGGGGTTGGCACAGATACGCAGTATTTT. This translates into CASSNSGVGTDTQYF. This chain links TRBV19 with TRBJ2-3; TRBD2 aligns across 7 bases. Germline trimming cut 4 bases from V and 1 base from J; bases unmatched to any gene: 5. This CDR3 contains 15 residues. CDR1 and CDR2 (germline): LNHDA, SQIVND (reference sequence).

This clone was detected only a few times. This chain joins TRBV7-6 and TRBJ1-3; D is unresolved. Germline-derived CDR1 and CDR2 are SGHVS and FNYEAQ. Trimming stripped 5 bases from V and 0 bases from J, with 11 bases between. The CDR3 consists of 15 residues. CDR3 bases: TGTGCCAGCAGCGGCAGGTCGAGCTCTGGAAACACCATATATTTT. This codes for CASSGRSSSGNTIYF.

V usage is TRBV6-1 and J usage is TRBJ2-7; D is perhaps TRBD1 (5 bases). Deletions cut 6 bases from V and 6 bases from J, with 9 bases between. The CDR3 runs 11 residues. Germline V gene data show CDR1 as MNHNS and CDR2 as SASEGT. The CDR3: CASSLGAEQYF. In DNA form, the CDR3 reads TGTGCCAGCAGCTTAGGGGCCGAGCAGTACTTC.

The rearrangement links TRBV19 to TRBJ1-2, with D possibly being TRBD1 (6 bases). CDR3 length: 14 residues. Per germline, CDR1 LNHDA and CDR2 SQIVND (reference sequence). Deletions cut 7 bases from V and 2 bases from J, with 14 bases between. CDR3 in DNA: TGTGCCAGTATGAAAACAGGGTCCAACTATGGCTACACCTTC. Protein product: CASMKTGSNYGYTF.

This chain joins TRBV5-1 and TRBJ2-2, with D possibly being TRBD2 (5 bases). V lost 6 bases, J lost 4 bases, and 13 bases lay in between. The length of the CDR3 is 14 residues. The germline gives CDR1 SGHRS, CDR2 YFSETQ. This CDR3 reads CASTLAGVTGELFF. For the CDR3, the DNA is TGCGCCAGCACTCTAGCTGGGGTCACCGGGGAGCTGTTTTTT.

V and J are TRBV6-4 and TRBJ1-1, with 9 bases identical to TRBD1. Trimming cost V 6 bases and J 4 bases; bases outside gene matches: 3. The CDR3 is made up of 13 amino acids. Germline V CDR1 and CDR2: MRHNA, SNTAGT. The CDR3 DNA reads TGTGCCAGCAGCGCGGACAGGGGCACTGAAGCTTTCTTT. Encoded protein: CASSADRGTEAFF.

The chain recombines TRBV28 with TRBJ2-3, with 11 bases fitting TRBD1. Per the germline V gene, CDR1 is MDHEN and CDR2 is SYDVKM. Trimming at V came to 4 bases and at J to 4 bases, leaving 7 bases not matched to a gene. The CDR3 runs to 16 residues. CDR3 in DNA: TGTGCCAGCAGTTCCCCCCGGGACAGGGGGTCAGATACGCAGTATTTT. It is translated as CASSSPRDRGSDTQYF.